A single sample is the source of the 12 T cell receptor beta chains below, sequenced in a study of quantifying T cell responses using KT2 cells. Study-wide background: Reverse transcription used primers in the TCR alpha and beta constant regions.

An oligo carrying a UMI was ligated to the cDNA 3' end. First-round PCR used four to five cycles and beta primers RC1.1 and RC1.2 covering TRBC1 and TRBC2. TCRdb itself ran the UMI-ligation and nested PCR reads through MiXCR, one entry per CDR3 protein. Of about 50,000 distinct CDR3 sequences listed, approximately 10% are singletons. The sequenced material came from PBMCs spiked with cells of the T cell clone KT2. The receptors come from a human donor.

About this clonotype: At one end, the junction sequence differs from germline, possibly due to a read error. The CDR3 nucleotides are TGTGCCAGCAGCCATGCCCAAATCGGACAGGGATTTATCTTC. It codes for CASSHAQIGQGFIF. The chain uses TRBV3-1 and TRBJ2-4, with 8 bases matching TRBD1. This CDR3 has 14 amino acids. CDR1 is LGHDT and CDR2 is YNNKEL in the germline V gene (reference sequence).

The gene calls are TRBV6-5 and TRBJ2-3, with 12 bases fitting TRBD2. The CDR3 has 16 amino acids. CDR1 and CDR2 (germline): MNHEY, SVGAGI. After removal of 5 bases from V and 2 bases from J, the junction contained 5 bases not matched to a gene. This chain's CDR3 is CASSKRLAGATDTQYF. The DNA for the CDR3 is TGTGCCAGCAGTAAACGACTAGCGGGGGCCACAGATACGCAGTATTTT.

This clonotype showed up many times. CDR3 amino acids: CASSQGQILMNTEAFF. The DNA of the CDR3 is TGCGCCAGCAGCCAGGGACAGATTCTCATGAACACTGAAGCTTTCTTT. The rearrangement uses TRBV4-1 and TRBJ1-1; 7 positions agree with TRBD1. The germline V gene encodes CDR1 MGHRA and CDR2 YSYEKL. CDR3 length equals 16 residues. V shed 3 bases, J shed 0 bases, and the junction held 7 bases outside the gene matches.

This clonotype was seen more than once but under ten times. The chain is built from TRBV30 and TRBJ1-3; D may be TRBD1 (6 bases). This CDR3 contains 14 residues. V lost 2 bases to trimming and J lost 3 bases, with 11 bases between them. From germline, CDR1 is GTSNPN and CDR2 SVGIG (reference sequence). This CDR3 reads CAWSSGGGGNTIYF. Here the CDR3 DNA reads TGTGCCTGGAGTTCCGGGGGCGGTGGAAACACCATATATTTT.

This clonotype was counted many times. The chain carries TRBV3-1 and TRBJ2-7; 8 bases align to TRBD2. The germline V gene encodes CDR1 LGHDT and CDR2 YNNKEL (reference sequence). CDR3 length: 19 residues. The V gene end was trimmed by 0 bases and the J gene end by 4 bases; junction bases not matched to a gene: 17. The CDR3 loop is CASSQDRGVRAGVLYEQYF. The CDR3, as DNA: TGTGCCAGCAGCCAAGATCGAGGTGTTCGAGCGGGAGTTTTGTACGAGCAGTACTTC.

V gene TRBV13 combines with J gene TRBJ2-7; 7 bases line up with TRBD1. The length of the CDR3 is 14 residues. V was clipped by 0 bases and J by 6 bases; unmatched bases: 5. Germline values: CDR1 PRHDT, CDR2 FYEKMQ (reference sequence). The CDR3 bases are TGTGCCAGCAGCTTAGGAGGGGGCCCGGTCGAGCAGTACTTC. Its protein product is CASSLGGGPVEQYF.

This clonotype appeared many times. The DNA of the CDR3 is TGTGCCAGCAGCTTGGGAAGTTATGGCTACACCTTC. The encoded protein is CASSLGSYGYTF. The J gene is TRBJ1-2, the V gene TRBV7-8; unclear D gene. This CDR3 is 12 amino acids long. Germline values: CDR1 SGHVS, CDR2 FQNEAQ. Trimming took off 3 bases at V and 5 bases at J, with 7 bases between the two ends. The whole variable domain, filled in from reference TRBV7-8 and TRBJ1-2, reads GAGVSQSPRYKVAKRGQDVALRCDPISGHVSLFWYQQALGQGPEFLTYFQNEAQLDKSGLPSDRFFAERPEGSVSTLKIQRTQQEDSAVYLCASSLGSYGYTFGSGTRLTVV.

This clonotype has at least ten counts. The V call is TRBV4-3, the J call TRBJ2-3; D unresolved. Germline V gene data show CDR1 as LGHNA and CDR2 as YSLEER. V lost 4 bases and J lost 5, with 13 bases in between. The CDR3 loop spans 14 amino acids. CDR3 in amino acids: CASSPHLLIDTQYF. CDR3 nucleotides: TGCGCCAGCAGCCCACATCTTTTGATAGATACGCAGTATTTT.

This chain's CDR3 is CASSPGGSGNTIYF. The CDR3 DNA follows: TGCGCCAGCAGCCCAGGGGGGTCTGGAAACACCATATATTTT. V is TRBV5-1 and J is TRBJ1-3, with TRBD1 identical over 7 bases. The germline gives CDR1 SGHRS, CDR2 YFSETQ. Trimming cost V 4 bases and J 1 base; bases outside gene matches: 2. The CDR3 is 14 residues long.

The rearrangement uses TRBV7-9 and TRBJ2-5; D uncertain. Per germline, CDR1 SEHNR and CDR2 FQNEAQ (reference sequence). V was cut by 3 bases and J by 3 bases, with 14 bases left in between. The CDR3 runs 15 residues. The DNA of the CDR3 is TGTGCCAGCAGCTTTTCCTCGGTCAGTAAAGAGACCCAGTACTTC. It codes for CASSFSSVSKETQYF.

The chain has TRBV29-1 and TRBJ1-5; D might be TRBD1 (6 bases). V lost 7 bases and J lost 3, with 13 bases in between. The length of the CDR3 is 13 residues. Germline CDR1 SQVTM, CDR2 ANQGSEA. The CDR3 reads CSAVGQNNQPQHF. For the CDR3, the DNA is TGCAGCGCCGTAGGACAGAACAATCAGCCCCAGCATTTT.

This clonotype was recorded a few times. The chain recombines TRBV20-1 with TRBJ2-3, with a weak D call TRBD2 (6 bases). This CDR3 has 13 amino acids. Germline-derived CDR1 and CDR2 are DFQATT and SNEGSKA (reference sequence). Trimming took off 4 bases at V and 3 bases at J, with 11 bases between the two ends. CDR3 DNA sequence: TGCAGTGCTACGGGAGATGGGACAGATACGCAGTATTTT. Protein: CSATGDGTDTQYF.